What follows describes a single T cell receptor (beta chain). Within the sample, other DNA sequences also encode this same CDR3. The sample belongs to a study of blood T cell repertoires in COVID-19. CDR1 SGHDN and CDR2 FVKESK come from the germline V gene. Trimming removed 0 bases from V and 3 bases from J; junction bases left unmatched: 2. CDR3 size: 15 residues. Generated by immunoSEQ multiplex PCR, the TCRdb table keeps only in-frame clones and is missing some. The sample has around 110,000 clones; about 80% are singletons. This TCR was recovered from an older man with active or convalescent COVID-19. Input material: peripheral blood. The gene calls are TRBV14 and TRBJ2-1, with 7 bases identical to TRBD1. The CDR3 DNA reads TGTGCCAGCAGCCAAGAGGCAGGGGGCTACAATGAGCAGTTCTTC. Its protein product is CASSQEAGGYNEQFF.